A single sample gave rise to the 20 T cell receptor beta chains below, sequenced in a study of a mutant IDH1 vaccine in newly diagnosed glioma. The protocol was immunoSEQ multiplex PCR, while the TCRdb copy is restricted to in-frame clones and leaves out a portion. Of around 57,000 clones in the sample, 80% to 85% are singletons; the top ten hold roughly 4.5%. No antigen has been identified for these receptors. Documented time point: week 35, safety follow-up. Each vaccine dose was 300 ug of mutant IDH1 20-mer peptide, with topical imiquimod. Material: PBMCs, obtained from a glioma patient whose treatment included an IDH1 peptide vaccine. The source of these receptors is a man aged 25-40 years with glioma.

The chain couples TRBV10-3 to TRBJ1-5; D gene uncertain. The CDR3 has 12 amino acids. Trimming left V 10 bases short and J 3 bases short, with 10 bases between. Germline assignment: CDR1 ENHRY and CDR2 SYGVKD. CDR3 nucleotide sequence: TGTGCCACCCGACTTCCCAATCAGCCCCAGCATTTT. Encoded protein: CATRLPNQPQHF.

The rearrangement uses TRBV11-2 and TRBJ1-2, with 7 nucleotides matching TRBD1. The CDR3 covers 15 residues. Germline CDR1 is SGHAT and CDR2 is FQNNGV. Trimming at V came to 4 bases and at J to 0 bases, leaving 5 bases not matched to a gene. For the CDR3, the DNA is TGTGCCAGCAGCTACGGGACAGCTGCTAACTATGGCTACACCTTC. Amino acids: CASSYGTAANYGYTF.

This clone was recorded only once. The chain employs TRBV27 and TRBJ1-1, with D perhaps matching TRBD1 (6 bases). This CDR3 contains 18 residues. Deletions cut 4 bases from V and 4 bases from J, with 25 bases between. The germline V gene has CDR1 MNHEY and CDR2 SMNVEV (reference sequence). The CDR3 reads CASSSPPGHRLRRTEAFF. CDR3 nucleotides: TGTGCCAGCAGTTCCCCTCCGGGACACCGGTTGAGACGCACTGAAGCTTTCTTT.

This clone occurred once. The rearrangement links TRBV25-1 to TRBJ2-5; D might be TRBD2 (6 bases). Trimming took 4 bases from V and 3 from J, leaving 18 bases between them. The germline gives CDR1 MGHDK, CDR2 SYGVNS. The CDR3 runs 16 residues. The CDR3 DNA is TGTGCCAGCAGTGGGAGGGGTAGTAGCGGCGAAGAGACCCAGTACTTC. Its translation: CASSGRGSSGEETQYF. Full variable domain (remainder filled in from reference TRBV25-1 and TRBJ2-5): EADIYQTPRYLVIGTGKKITLECSQTMGHDKMYWYQQDPGMELHLIHYSYGVNSTEKGDLSSESTVSRIRTEHFPLTLESARPSHTSQYLCASSGRGSSGEETQYFGPGTRLLVL.

This clone was seen just once. The chain carries TRBV5-1 and TRBJ2-1; 9 positions agree with TRBD1. The CDR3 loop spans 16 amino acids. The germline CDR1 and CDR2 sequences are SGHRS and YFSETQ. V dropped 0 bases and J dropped 5; count of bases not matched to a gene: 6. The DNA for the CDR3 is TGCGCCAGCAGCTTGGCCTCCCGGGACAGGGACAATGAGCAGTTCTTC. Translating gives CASSLASRDRDNEQFF.

This rearrangement joins TRBV19 to TRBJ2-7; D is undetermined. Trimming pared 2 bases from V and 1 base from J, leaving 9 bases between. Germline values: CDR1 LNHDA, CDR2 SQIVND (reference sequence). The CDR3 contains 14 residues. This CDR3 is CASSIQLISYEQYF. The DNA of the CDR3 is TGTGCCAGTAGTATACAATTGATTTCCTACGAGCAGTACTTC.

The chain joins TRBV4-1 to TRBJ2-5; D might be TRBD2 (8 bases). The CDR3 runs to 17 residues. V was cut by 0 bases and J by 3 bases, with 17 bases left in between. Germline CDR1 reads MGHRA; CDR2 reads YSYEKL. The CDR3 coding sequence is TGCGCCAGCAGCCAAGAACCGGGACTAGGGGGCGAAGAGACCCAGTACTTC. Protein product: CASSQEPGLGGEETQYF.

This clone was counted a single time. V and J are TRBV9 and TRBJ1-5, with D perhaps TRBD1 (5 bases). The CDR3 sequence is 14 residues long. Germline lookup yields CDR1 SGDLS and CDR2 YYNGEE. The V gene lost 2 bases and the J gene lost 6 bases, with 12 bases spanning the gap. The chain's CDR3 is CASSVSGQGQPQHF. Written as DNA, the CDR3 is TGTGCCAGCAGCGTCTCGGGGCAGGGTCAGCCCCAGCATTTT.

V and J are TRBV5-1 and TRBJ2-7; either TRBD1 or TRBD2 may supply D (5 bases each). The CDR3 is 16 residues long. Germline V gene sequence: CDR1 SGHRS, CDR2 YFSETQ. Trimming shortened V by 1 base and J by 1 base, and 15 bases separated the two germline ends. CDR3 sequence reads: CASSLPPPGPSYEQYF. The CDR3 DNA sequence: TGCGCCAGCAGCTTGCCCCCTCCGGGACCGTCCTACGAGCAGTACTTC.

The V call is TRBV11-3, the J call TRBJ1-1; 7 bases map to TRBD1. Trimming cost V 5 bases and J 1 base; bases outside gene matches: 7. The CDR3 is 15 residues long. The germline CDR1 and CDR2 sequences are SGHNT and YENEEA. CDR3 amino acids: CASSLSQGGNTEAFF. DNA for the CDR3: TGTGCCAGCAGCCTCAGCCAGGGGGGGAACACTGAAGCTTTCTTT.

This chain links TRBV6-1 with TRBJ2-1; maybe TRBD2 (7 bases). This CDR3 has 11 residues. CDR1 is MNHNS and CDR2 is SASEGT in the germline V gene. V was cut by 4 bases and J by 13 bases, with 11 bases left in between. The CDR3 DNA reads as TGTGCCAGCAGTGTGGGGGGGGCACAGTTCTTC. It translates to CASSVGGAQFF.

The chain combines TRBV19 with TRBJ1-1; TRBD1 might be the D (5 bases). CDR1 is LNHDA, CDR2 SQIVND, per germline (reference sequence). The CDR3 sequence is 15 residues long. Trimming stripped 9 bases from V and 7 bases from J, with 24 bases between. The CDR3 coding sequence is TGTGCCAGCGCCCGAGCGGATTCGGGACGAGATGAAGCTTTCTTT. This codes for CASARADSGRDEAFF. Full variable domain (rest looked up from reference TRBV19 and TRBJ1-1): DGGITQSPKYLFRKEGQNVTLSCEQNLNHDAMYWYRQDPGQGLRLIYYSQIVNDFQKGDIAEGYSVSREKKESFPLTVTSAQKNPTAFYLCASARADSGRDEAFFGQGTRLTVV.

The chain links TRBV11-3 to TRBJ2-3; 7 nucleotides match TRBD1. The CDR3 length is 17 residues. In germline, CDR1 is SGHNT, CDR2 YENEEA. The V gene end was trimmed by 1 base and the J gene end by 2 bases; junction bases not matched to a gene: 9. CDR3 DNA sequence: TGTGCCAGCAGCTTAGGCTCAAGGGACAGTACCACAGATACGCAGTATTTT. Translating it yields CASSLGSRDSTTDTQYF.

This sequence joins TRBV28 and TRBJ1-2, with a tentative D call TRBD1 (5 bases). This CDR3 has 14 residues. Between the trimmed V and J ends, which lost 6 bases and 2 bases, there was a span of 13 bases. CDR1 is MDHEN and CDR2 is SYDVKM in the germline V gene. The CDR3 loop reads CASSRGSGNYGYTF. The CDR3 bases are TGTGCCAGCAGCCGGGGGTCTGGCAACTATGGCTACACCTTC.

This chain links TRBV2 with TRBJ1-2, with D unclear. The CDR3 totals 16 residues. The ends were cut back, 4 bases at V and 0 bases at J, with 15 bases in the middle. CDR1 is SNHLY and CDR2 is FYNNEI in the germline V gene. The CDR3 DNA is TGTGCCAGCAGTGGCCTTGGCTCACCCTCTAACTATGGCTACACCTTC. Its translation is CASSGLGSPSNYGYTF.

The J gene is TRBJ1-5, the V gene TRBV7-2, with D unclear. V lost 1 base and J 2 bases, leaving 9 bases between the germline ends. There are 15 residues in the CDR3. Germline V gene sequence: CDR1 SGHTA, CDR2 FQGNSA. This CDR3 is CASSLGAGGNQPQHF. The CDR3 DNA reads TGTGCCAGCAGCTTAGGGGCGGGCGGCAATCAGCCCCAGCATTTT.

This clone came up once. This sequence joins TRBV30 and TRBJ1-2; unclear D gene. The CDR3 sequence is 11 residues long. The germline CDR1 and CDR2 sequences are GTSNPN and SVGIG (reference sequence). Trimming removed 3 bases from V and 7 bases from J, with 9 bases in between. The CDR3 loop is CAWRGSRGYTF. CDR3 nucleotides: TGTGCCTGGAGGGGCTCCCGTGGCTACACCTTC.

This clone was counted only a few times. The chain has TRBV6-6 and TRBJ1-5; 9 positions agree with TRBD1. Unmatched junction bases numbered 3, after V lost 4 bases and J lost 2 bases. The CDR3 is made up of 15 amino acids. CDR1 and CDR2 from the germline V gene are MNHNY and SVGAGI (reference sequence). In DNA, the CDR3 is TGTGCCAGCAGTTCGGGACAGGGAGGCAATCAGCCCCAGCATTTT. Amino acid sequence: CASSSGQGGNQPQHF.

The chain is built from TRBV14 and TRBJ1-5; D is undetermined. The ends were cut back, 1 base at V and 4 bases at J, with 5 bases in the middle. Germline assignment: CDR1 SGHDN and CDR2 FVKESK. The CDR3 extends over 13 amino acids. The CDR3 sequence is CASSQARNQPQHF. CDR3 coding DNA: TGTGCCAGCAGCCAAGCCAGGAATCAGCCCCAGCATTTT.

A single count supports this clone. V gene TRBV6-1 combines with J gene TRBJ2-2; 14 bases are shared with TRBD2. V dropped 8 bases and J dropped 3; count of bases not matched to a gene: 2. Germline CDR1 and CDR2: MNHNS and SASEGT. The CDR3 covers 15 residues. CDR3 nucleotides: TGTGCCAGCCAGACTAGCGGGGGGGACACCGGGGAGCTGTTTTTT. Translation: CASQTSGGDTGELFF.